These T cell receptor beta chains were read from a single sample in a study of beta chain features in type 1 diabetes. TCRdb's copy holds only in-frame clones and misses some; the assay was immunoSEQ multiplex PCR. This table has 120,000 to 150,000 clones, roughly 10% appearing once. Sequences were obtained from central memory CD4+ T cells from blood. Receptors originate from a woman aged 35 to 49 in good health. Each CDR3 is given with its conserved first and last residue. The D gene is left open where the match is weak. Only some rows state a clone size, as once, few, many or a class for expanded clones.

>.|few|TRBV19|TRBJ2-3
CASSYSSVLPGDTQYF
TGTGCCAGTAGCTATTCTAGCGTCCTCCCAGGGGATACGCAGTATTTT
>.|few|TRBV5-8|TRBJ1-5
CASAGRVDQPQHF
TGTGCCAGCGCAGGGAGGGTGGATCAGCCCCAGCATTTT
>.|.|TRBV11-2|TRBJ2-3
CASSLGRVADTQYF
TGTGCCAGCAGCTTGGGCAGGGTAGCAGATACGCAGTATTTT
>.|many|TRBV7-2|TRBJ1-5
CASSLWAGSSNQPQHF
TGTGCCAGCAGCTTATGGGCAGGGTCGAGCAATCAGCCCCAGCATTTT
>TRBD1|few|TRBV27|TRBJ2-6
CASSSRQGAAGANVLTF
TGTGCCAGCAGTTCCCGACAGGGGGCAGCTGGGGCCAACGTCCTGACTTTC
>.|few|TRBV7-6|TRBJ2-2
CASSPRQQLNTGELFF
TGTGCCAGCAGCCCACGACAGCAATTAAACACCGGGGAGCTGTTTTTT
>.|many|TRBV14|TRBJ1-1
CASSQASFGWDTEAFF
TGTGCCAGCAGCCAAGCTTCTTTCGGGTGGGACACTGAAGCTTTCTTT
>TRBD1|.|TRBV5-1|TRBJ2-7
CASSFGQGGTYEQYF
TGCGCCAGCAGCTTCGGACAGGGGGGGACCTACGAGCAGTACTTC
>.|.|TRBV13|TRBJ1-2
CASSFAGRKGNYGYTF
TGTGCCAGCAGCTTTGCAGGGCGGAAGGGTAACTATGGCTACACCTTC
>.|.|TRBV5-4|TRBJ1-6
CASSSGGGNRYNSPLHF
TGTGCCAGCAGCTCGGGAGGGGGGAATCGCTATAATTCACCCCTCCACTTT
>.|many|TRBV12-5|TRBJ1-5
CASGLSLQPQHF
TGTGCTAGTGGTTTGAGCCTTCAGCCCCAGCATTTT
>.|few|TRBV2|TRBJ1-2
CADARGADYGYTF
TGTGCCGATGCCCGCGGAGCCGACTATGGCTACACCTTC
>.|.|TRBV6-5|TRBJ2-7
CASSYSRPTGYEQYF
TGTGCCAGCAGTTACTCGAGGCCCACAGGGTACGAGCAGTACTTC
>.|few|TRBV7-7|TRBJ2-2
CASGSGVNTGELFF
TGTGCCAGCGGGTCGGGGGTCAACACCGGGGAGCTGTTTTTT
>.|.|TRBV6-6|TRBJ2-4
CASSPTSVGAKNIQYF
TGTGCCAGCAGCCCTACTAGTGTGGGGGCCAAAAACATTCAGTACTTC
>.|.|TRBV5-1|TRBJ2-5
CASSLVAETQYF
TGCGCCAGCAGCTTGGTGGCTGAGACCCAGTACTTC
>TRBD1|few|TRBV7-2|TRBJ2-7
CASSRRQGGQYF
TGTGCCAGCAGCCGACGACAGGGCGGGCAGTACTTC
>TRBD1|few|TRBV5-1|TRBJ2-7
CATSPGQQMGEQYF
TGCGCCACCAGCCCGGGACAGCAAATGGGGGAGCAGTACTTC
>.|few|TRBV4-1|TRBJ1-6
CASSGGPRHGSNSPLHF
TGCGCCAGCAGCGGAGGCCCCCGCCACGGGTCCAATTCACCCCTCCACTTT
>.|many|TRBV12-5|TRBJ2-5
CASGWASPQETQYF
TGTGCTAGTGGTTGGGCCTCGCCCCAAGAGACCCAGTACTTC
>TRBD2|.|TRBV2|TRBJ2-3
CASGLAGTDTQYF
TGTGCCAGCGGACTAGCGGGGACAGATACGCAGTATTTT
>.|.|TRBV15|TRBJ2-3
CATSRGRGVVSDTQYF
TGTGCCACCAGCAGAGGTCGCGGGGTGGTTTCAGATACGCAGTATTTT
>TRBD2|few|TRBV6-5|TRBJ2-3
CASSYTVVGGGLTQYF
TGTGCCAGCAGTTACACCGTGGTGGGGGGAGGGTTAACGCAGTATTTT
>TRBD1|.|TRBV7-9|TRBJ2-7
CASSLTGGLGYEQYF
TGTGCCAGCAGCTTGACAGGGGGGCTGGGCTACGAGCAGTACTTC
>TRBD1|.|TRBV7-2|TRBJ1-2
CASSSGTESGYTF
TGTGCCAGCAGCTCCGGGACAGAAAGTGGCTACACCTTC
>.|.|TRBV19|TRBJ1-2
CASSIWMGQANYGYTF
TGTGCCAGTAGTATATGGATGGGGCAAGCTAACTATGGCTACACCTTC
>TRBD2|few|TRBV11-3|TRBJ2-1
CASSPGGAGNEQFF
TGTGCCAGCAGCCCCGGGGGGGCGGGTAATGAGCAGTTCTTC
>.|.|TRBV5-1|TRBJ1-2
CASKAWAGFGYTF
TGCGCCAGCAAGGCTTGGGCAGGGTTTGGCTACACCTTC
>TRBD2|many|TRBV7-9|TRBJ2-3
CASSPRESTDTQYF
TGTGCCAGCAGCCCGCGGGAGAGCACAGATACGCAGTATTTT
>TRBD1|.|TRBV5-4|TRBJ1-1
CASIAGTGRTEAFF
TGTGCCAGCATCGCCGGGACAGGGCGGACTGAAGCTTTCTTT
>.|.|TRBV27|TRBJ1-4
CASSLKGAREKLFF
TGTGCCAGCAGTTTAAAAGGGGCACGTGAAAAACTGTTTTTT